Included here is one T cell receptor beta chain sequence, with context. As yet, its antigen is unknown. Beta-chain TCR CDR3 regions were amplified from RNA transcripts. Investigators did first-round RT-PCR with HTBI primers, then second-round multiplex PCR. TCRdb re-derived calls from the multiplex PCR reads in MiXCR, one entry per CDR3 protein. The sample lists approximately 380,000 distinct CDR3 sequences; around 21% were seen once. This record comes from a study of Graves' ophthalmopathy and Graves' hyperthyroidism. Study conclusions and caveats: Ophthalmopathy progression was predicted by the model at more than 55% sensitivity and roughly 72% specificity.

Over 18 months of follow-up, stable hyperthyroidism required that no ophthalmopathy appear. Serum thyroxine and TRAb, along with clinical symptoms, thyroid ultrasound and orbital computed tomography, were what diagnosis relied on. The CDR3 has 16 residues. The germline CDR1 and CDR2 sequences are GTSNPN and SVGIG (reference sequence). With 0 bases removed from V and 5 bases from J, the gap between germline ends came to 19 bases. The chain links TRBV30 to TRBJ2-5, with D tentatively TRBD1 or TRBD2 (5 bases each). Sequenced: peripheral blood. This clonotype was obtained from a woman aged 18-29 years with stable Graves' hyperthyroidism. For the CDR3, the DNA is TGTGCCTGGAGTGTACTCGGCGGAACCGGGGCGGAGACCCAGTACTTC. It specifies CAWSVLGGTGAETQYF.